This entry lists 23 T cell receptor beta chains sequenced from one sample in a study of OX40 agonist ivuxolimab in advanced cancers. Sequencing used immunoSEQ multiplex PCR; TCRdb keeps in-frame clones, though not all of them. The sample includes about 57,000 clones, 83% seen only once; the top ten take roughly 3.3%. This sample comprised CD4+ or CD8+ T cells sorted from blood, obtained in a trial of the OX40 agonist ivuxolimab. These receptors were collected from an adult with an advanced solid tumor such as melanoma, head and neck, liver or kidney cancer.

This rearrangement joins TRBV6-5 to TRBJ2-3; maybe TRBD2 (5 bases). The V end lost 6 bases, the J end lost 2 bases, and 15 bases lay between the germline ends. Germline V gene sequence: CDR1 MNHEY, CDR2 SVGAGI. This CDR3 comprises 15 residues. CDR3: CASSVSGINTDTQYF. CDR3 bases: TGTGCCAGCAGCGTCAGCGGAATTAACACAGATACGCAGTATTTT.

This chain links TRBV7-8 with TRBJ1-1; possible D gene TRBD1, 6 bases. Trimming cost V 2 bases and J 4 bases, with 11 bases left between them. CDR3 size: 14 residues. From germline, CDR1 is SGHVS and CDR2 FQNEAQ. Here the CDR3 reads CASSLSQGSTEAFF. CDR3 DNA: TGTGCCAGCAGCTTATCGCAGGGGAGCACTGAAGCTTTCTTT.

The chain carries TRBV5-4 and TRBJ2-1; 7 bases match TRBD2. J lost 4 bases, V lost 2 bases, and 3 bases had no gene match. The germline V gene has CDR1 SGHNT and CDR2 YYREEE (reference sequence). The CDR3 contains 14 residues. As DNA, the CDR3 is TGTGCCAGCAGCTTCCAGCGGGATTACAATGAGCAGTTCTTC. Amino acid sequence: CASSFQRDYNEQFF.

The chain combines TRBV5-4 with TRBJ1-2; the match to TRBD1 covers 7 bases. The J segment lost 4 bases and the V segment lost 2 bases, leaving 8 bases of the junction unmatched. This CDR3 has 15 residues. CDR1 SGHNT and CDR2 YYREEE come from the germline V gene (reference sequence). The CDR3 sequence is CASSLTGAGGYGYTF. The CDR3 nucleotides are TGTGCCAGCAGCTTAACAGGGGCCGGAGGCTATGGCTACACCTTC.

V usage is TRBV5-1 and J usage is TRBJ1-4; no clear D gene. This CDR3 region has 14 residues. The germline V gene has CDR1 SGHRS and CDR2 YFSETQ. The V end lost 6 bases, the J end lost 8 bases, and 17 bases lay between the germline ends. The CDR3 reads CASTDWTGGEKLFF. For the CDR3, the DNA is TGCGCCAGCACCGATTGGACGGGCGGCGAAAAACTGTTTTTT.

The chain carries TRBV2 and TRBJ2-1; TRBD2 matches at 9 bases. CDR1 is SNHLY and CDR2 is FYNNEI in the germline V gene. V shed 4 bases, J shed 9 bases, and the junction held 13 bases outside the gene matches. The length of the CDR3 is 16 residues. The CDR3 DNA sequence: TGTGCCAGCAGTGCGTTGTGGGGCGGGAGGGCCTCTGAGCAGTTCTTC. Amino acid sequence: CASSALWGGRASEQFF.

This sequence joins TRBV28 and TRBJ2-1, with 14 positions matching TRBD2. Per the germline V gene, CDR1 is MDHEN and CDR2 is SYDVKM. The trim removed 7 bases at V and 0 bases at J, leaving 17 bases unmatched. The CDR3 is 21 amino acids. CDR3 sequence (DNA): TGTGCCAGCAATACACCGTGGGGACTAGCGGGAGATTCGAGCTCCTACAATGAGCAGTTCTTC. This encodes CASNTPWGLAGDSSSYNEQFF.

V usage is TRBV4-2 and J usage is TRBJ1-4; no definite D call. CDR1 and CDR2 from the germline V gene are LGHNA and YNFKEQ. V was clipped by 0 bases and J by 4 bases, with 6 bases between them. There are 14 residues in the CDR3. Here the CDR3 reads CASSQERLNEKLFF. CDR3 coding DNA: TGTGCCAGCAGCCAAGAGAGGCTTAATGAAAAACTGTTTTTT.

The chain employs TRBV6-5 and TRBJ2-1, with 11 bases fitting TRBD2. V shed 6 bases, J shed 9 bases, and the junction held 7 bases outside the gene matches. Germline V gene lookup returns CDR1 MNHEY and CDR2 SVGAGI. The CDR3 extends over 14 amino acids. CDR3 bases: TGTGCCAGCAGAAAGGAAGGACTAGCGGGTGAGCAGTTCTTC. Protein: CASRKEGLAGEQFF.

The chain carries TRBV10-1 and TRBJ2-3; the D gene is possibly TRBD2 (5 bases). CDR3 length: 13 amino acids. Trimming pared 6 bases from V and 1 base from J, leaving 8 bases between. Per the germline V gene, CDR1 is WNHNN and CDR2 is SYGVQD (reference sequence). The CDR3 DNA reads TGCGCCAGCAGCAGTAGCGGCACAGATACGCAGTATTTT. As protein: CASSSSGTDTQYF.

The J gene is TRBJ1-5, the V gene TRBV6-5; 7 nucleotides align to TRBD1. Per the germline V gene, CDR1 is MNHEY and CDR2 is SVGAGI. This CDR3 region has 15 residues. V trimming: 6 bases; J trimming: 1 base; junction bases outside the gene matches: 6. CDR3 protein: CASRGGTRSNQPQHF. The CDR3 bases are TGTGCCAGCAGAGGGGGCACTCGGAGCAATCAGCCCCAGCATTTT.

This clone was found a few times. The J gene is TRBJ2-2, the V gene TRBV9, with D tentatively TRBD1 or TRBD2 (5 bases each). Germline V gene lookup returns CDR1 SGDLS and CDR2 YYNGEE. With 4 bases removed from V and 3 bases from J, the gap between germline ends came to 10 bases. This CDR3 contains 14 residues. The CDR3 reads CASSRDGYTGELFF. The CDR3 region has the DNA TGTGCCAGCAGCCGGGACGGATACACCGGGGAGCTGTTTTTT.

The rearrangement joins TRBV27 to TRBJ2-1, with TRBD1 matching 9 bases. The germline V gene has CDR1 MNHEY and CDR2 SMNVEV (reference sequence). The V segment lost 7 bases and the J segment 2 bases; nucleotides outside the gene matches: 6. The CDR3 has 15 amino acids. In DNA, the CDR3 is TGTGCCAGCACCCTGGACAGGGGCACCTACAATGAGCAGTTCTTC. The encoded protein is CASTLDRGTYNEQFF.

V usage is TRBV30 and J usage is TRBJ1-5; D gene unclear. Germline loops: CDR1 GTSNPN, CDR2 SVGIG (reference sequence). Trimming removed 1 base at V and 5 bases at J, with 6 bases between. CDR3 length equals 12 residues. The chain's CDR3 is CAWSDQYQPQHF. For the CDR3, the DNA is TGTGCCTGGAGTGACCAGTATCAGCCCCAGCATTTT.

This clone was seen just once. The gene calls are TRBV30 and TRBJ2-1; 11 bases align to TRBD2. CDR3 length equals 14 residues. From germline, CDR1 is GTSNPN and CDR2 SVGIG (reference sequence). The CDR3 loop reads CAGRGLAGGNEQFF. CDR3 nucleotide sequence: TGTGCTGGTCGTGGGCTAGCGGGAGGCAATGAGCAGTTCTTC. The variable domain in full, with the rest retrieved from reference TRBV30 and TRBJ2-1, is SQTIHQWPATLVQPVGSPLSLECTVEGTSNPNLYWYRQAAGRGLQLLFYSVGIGQISSEVPQNLSASRPQDRQFILSSKKLLLSDSGFYLCAGRGLAGGNEQFFGPGTRLTVL.

The CDR3 DNA is TGTGCCAGTGGGTGGGACTCCTACAATGAGCAGTTCTTC. It codes for CASGWDSYNEQFF. The chain is built from TRBV19 and TRBJ2-1; no clear D gene. Germline V gene lookup returns CDR1 LNHDA and CDR2 SQIVND (reference sequence). This CDR3 is 13 amino acids long. V lost 8 bases and J 0 bases, leaving 8 bases between the germline ends.

The rearrangement joins TRBV21-1 to TRBJ1-4. TRBV21-1 is tagged as a pseudogene. This CDR3 spans 18 amino acids. CDR3 in DNA: TGTGCCAGCAGCAAAAGTGGGAGGGGGACAGCTACTAATGAAAAACTGTTTTTT. Its translation is CASSKSGRGTATNEKLFF.

The chain links TRBV28 to TRBJ2-7; D unresolved. V was clipped by 5 bases and J by 2 bases, with 19 bases between them. The CDR3 is 16 residues long. Germline CDR1 MDHEN, CDR2 SYDVKM. The CDR3 DNA reads TGTGCCAGCAGTCCCCCGGGCCCGTACAAACCCTACGAGCAGTACTTC. This encodes CASSPPGPYKPYEQYF.

The rearrangement links TRBV14 to TRBJ2-6; the D gene is possibly TRBD2 (5 bases). Looked up from germline, CDR1 is SGHDN and CDR2 is FVKESK. The CDR3 has 16 residues. Trimming removed 3 bases from V and 0 bases from J, with 9 bases in between. CDR3 nucleotides: TGTGCCAGCAGCCATCTCCGGGGCTCTGGGGCCAACGTCCTGACTTTC. It specifies CASSHLRGSGANVLTF.

The rearrangement uses TRBV2 and TRBJ1-4, with D possibly being TRBD1 (6 bases). V dropped 6 bases and J dropped 8 bases, with 16 bases sitting between them. Germline CDR1 reads SNHLY; CDR2 reads FYNNEI. The CDR3 has 14 amino acids. DNA of the CDR3: TGTGCCAGCAGATTGACAGGTGTGGGGGAAAAACTGTTTTTT. Amino acid sequence: CASRLTGVGEKLFF.

This clone was recorded a few times. V usage is TRBV10-2 and J usage is TRBJ2-3; 10 nucleotides agree with TRBD2. From germline, CDR1 is WSHSY and CDR2 SAAADI. This CDR3 is built from 18 residues. V lost 2 bases and J lost 4; bases outside the gene matches: 12. As DNA, the CDR3 is TGCGCCAGCAGTGAGGCCGGGGGCCGAGCGGGAGGGGCAGATACGCAGTATTTT. It specifies CASSEAGGRAGGADTQYF.

This clone was seen a single time. The chain links TRBV18 to TRBJ1-4; D is unclear. Germline lookup yields CDR1 KGHSH and CDR2 LQKENI. The germline V and J ends were trimmed by 5 bases and 4 bases, with 11 bases remaining between them. This CDR3 has 14 residues. The CDR3 bases are TGTGCCAGCTCAACCGACCTGGGTAATGAAAAACTGTTTTTT. Protein product: CASSTDLGNEKLFF.

V and J are TRBV5-6 and TRBJ2-1; weak D call: TRBD2 (5 bases). The CDR3 contains 13 residues. CDR1 and CDR2 from the germline V gene are SGHDT and YYEEEE. Trimming cost V 4 bases and J 6 bases, with 11 bases left between them. CDR3 loop: CASSLLTSNEQFF. The CDR3, as DNA: TGTGCCAGCAGCCTTCTAACTAGCAATGAGCAGTTCTTC.